This T cell receptor (beta chain) was profiled in a study of blood T cell repertoires in COVID-19. Looking at the study overall: Collection of acute and convalescent COVID-19 samples took place in the United States, Italy and Spain. PBMCs, B-cell-depleted T cells, or T cells were the source of the cDNA or gDNA that made up the material.

This CDR3 comprises 15 residues. Losses at the gene ends were 5 bases for V and 4 bases for J; bases not matched to a gene: 7. Germline CDR1 MNHNY, CDR2 SVGAGI (reference sequence). In the authors' workflow: Estimates of nucleated cell counts were drawn from the amplification of reference gene primers. Clones were sequenced by immunoSEQ multiplex PCR, and TCRdb holds only the in-frame ones, with some missing. From that table come the V and J calls and clone size; the DNA was used to work out D and trimming. The sample contains over 70,000 clones, 75% to 95% of which appear only once. Material for sequencing was peripheral blood. This receptor was obtained from a human donor with active COVID-19. The donor label of this sample is uncertain. The rearrangement links TRBV6-6 to TRBJ2-5; 10 bases align to TRBD1. CDR3 protein: CASSPLRDRGETQYF. The CDR3 DNA is TGTGCCAGCAGTCCCCTCCGGGACAGGGGAGAGACCCAGTACTTC.